This T cell receptor (beta chain) was identified in a study of cytomegalovirus exposure and HLA in healthy donors (TCRdb year 2017). A note on the overall study: According to an earlier analysis of 587 of the donors, about 190 million T cells yielded over 100 million unique TCR beta sequences and around 280 Gb of sequence data. An earlier analysis of 587 of the donors used high-throughput TCR beta sequencing to judge whether each TCR beta V gene segment behaved as functional or pseudogenic. The T cell repertoires of 670 or so subjects were profiled by immunosequencing and related to cytomegalovirus serostatus. Because of strong linkage in the cohort, four or five DR-DQ haplotypes were treated as single units for association and clustering. To study patterns of TCR occurrence, a later analysis re-analyzed previously published TCR beta repertoires from several hundred donors and added high-resolution HLA genotyping. In addition to the first cohort of 666 subjects, a separate validation cohort of under 150 different subjects was used. The study aimed to test whether cataloging public T cell receptors could reveal signatures of past pathogen exposure. Typing coverage differed by locus: A, B, C, DRB1 and DQB1 were typed in about 629-630 donors, DQA1 in approximately 520, DPA1 in 600 to 610, and DPB1 in roughly 470. Donor age, sex, ethnicity and CMV serostatus were collected together with the repertoire data. The study combined high-throughput TCR immunosequencing, statistical association of individual TCRs with disease status, and machine learning to predict cytomegalovirus infection status. Of the roughly 400 genotyped donors, 65% to 90% were placed in the genetic ancestry cluster associated with self-reported Caucasian donors. Class I and class II HLA loci were covered by the typing at four-digit resolution. Across about 370 genotyped donors of the cohort, an average of roughly 250,000 unique TCR beta nucleotide sequences per donor were sequenced, and roughly 18% of those sequences were non-productive. Genome-wide SNP genotypes for about three fifths of the roughly 700 donors were used in a later genetic analysis, which treated that subset as a discovery cohort. Every repertoire in the discovery cohort had been generated on one and the same sequencing platform. Roughly 300 gigabases of sequencing data and 91 million or so unique TCR sequences made up an early release that covered under 750 HLA-typed donors. In the later analysis, no new phenotypic data were used to find candidate immune exposures; instead, reliance was placed on TCR beta sequences and their occurrence across donors. Study-level results and caveats: Broadly in line with IMGT annotations, most TCR beta V segments showed up in productive rearrangements about 90% or about 30% of the time in an earlier analysis of around 550 of the donors. CMV serostatus was the only immune exposure information available for the cohort. A later analysis associated about 16,000 TCR beta sequences with specific HLA alleles at a false discovery rate of 0.05. Sequencing depth was assumed to be roughly uniform across donors in the presence/absence analyses, though that assumption may not hold. It was suggested by the authors that the approach could potentially be generalized to other disease states and immunological phenotypes. A cluster of highly shared sequence variants was judged likely to be a technical artifact of the sequencing pipeline. Because HLA typing was missing for some donors at each locus, association tests included only the typed subset. When HLA alleles, especially DR and DQ, strongly co-occurred, TCR associations were difficult to assign to individual alleles. Linkage disequilibrium might explain the correlated functional status among segregating V segments, but an unknown experimental factor could not be ruled out. In both the original and validation cohorts, the classifier was reported to diagnose cytomegalovirus status with high specificity and sensitivity. In a later analysis, several top co-occurrence clusters were reported to appear linked to parvovirus B19, influenza, CMV and Epstein-Barr virus. Roughly 15 rarely observed V segments, including chromosome 9 orphons, were excluded from the earlier analysis of a few hundred of the donors because counts were too low. Some IMGT-functional V segments, including TRBV6-2 and TRBV6-3, could not be distinguished by the 87-base-pair reads and were therefore excluded. Only TCR beta chains were sequenced in this cohort, and the absence of alpha or paired-chain data limited detectable features. Most TCR sequences were seen in very few donors, while some public TCRs were found in many individuals. A further reported finding was that TCR beta sequences accurately predicted the HLA-A and HLA-B alleles for most subjects in the first cohort. An association between a missense DCLRE1C variant and V-gene and J-gene trimming of TCR beta chains was found in a later genetic analysis and replicated in an independent cohort. Most CMV-associated TCR beta chains appeared to be HLA-restricted in a later analysis, and the HLA associations seemed to be driven largely by CMV exposure. In the study, 164 TCR beta chains were listed as associated with cytomegalovirus. Compared with the approximately 670-donor mean, donors in an Asian-associated ancestry cluster had fewer N-insertions in productive TCRs, according to a later genetic analysis. In a later analysis, TCR association rates were found to vary across HLA loci, with the most associated TCRs seen for DRB1 alleles and the fewest for HLA-C alleles. Three of the identified cytomegalovirus-associated TCR beta chains were confirmed in vitro to be specific for cytomegalovirus antigens. In a later analysis, HLA-associated TCR beta chains showed more clonal expansion and lower generation probabilities than non-associated chains that were equally common.

The germline V end is reduced by 4 bases and the J end by 5 bases; junction bases left unmatched: 11. The CDR3 starts with the cysteine, ends with the phenylalanine, and has 15 residues. CDR3 DNA only is kept here, 45 bases in frame from base 1. The germline V gene provides CDR1 ENHRY and CDR2 SYGVKD. A word on this clone: The antigen this receptor binds is unknown.

In total, approximately 690 healthy bone marrow donors made up the cohort. Cohort members were all nominally healthy when sampled, although unrecorded immune exposures were likely present. The donor was CMV seronegative and was included in the group of a few hundred seronegative cohort members. Every donor gave a peripheral blood sample, and the peripheral blood mononuclear cells from that sample were used for TCR beta sequencing. Genomic DNA extraction from the blood cell samples was performed with the Qiagen DNeasy Blood Extraction Kit. The library came from the immunoSEQ multiplex PCR assay. A mixture of 60 forward primers for TCR Vbeta segments and 13 reverse primers for TCR Jbeta segments was used in the multiplex PCR. The CDR3 region of rearranged TCR beta genes was amplified from genomic DNA by a multiplex PCR assay. The Illumina HiSeq System was used to sequence the amplified TCR beta libraries as 87-base-pair reads. Per the original workflow: In a later analysis, some 80 million unique TCR beta chains were counted across the 666 repertoires, and around 11 million of these chains were shared by at least two donors. A nearest-neighbor algorithm error-corrected the raw reads and collapsed the reads into unique sequences, merging closely related sequences to remove PCR and sequencing errors. V, D and J gene segments were assigned by aligning CDR3 sequences to IMGT reference sequences. For a sequence to be retained, at least a six-nucleotide match to both a V gene segment and a J gene segment was required. A rearrangement was called productive if the CDR3 had no stop codons and remained in frame with V and J, and every other rearrangement was called non-productive. Following IMGT convention, CDR3 was defined as the stretch from the second conserved V-encoded cysteine up to the conserved J-encoded phenylalanine. The earlier analysis of about 610 of the donors excluded sequences that lacked an unambiguous match to a single V gene segment. In an earlier analysis of 450 to 750 of the donors, a V segment was called functional when productive rearrangements were above 56.7%, and segregating when the standard deviation between donors exceeded 5%. To diagnose cytomegalovirus status from the catalog of TCR beta chain sequences, a statistical classification framework was built. In a later analysis, TCR nucleotide sequences were compared against IMGT/GENE-DB human TR gene sequences so that V and J genes could be assigned. The TCRdist pipeline was used in a later analysis to assign CDR3 sequences and most-parsimonious VDJ recombination scenarios. A later analysis defined each TCR beta chain by its CDR3 amino acid sequence plus V-gene family, and excluded reads lacking a unique V-gene family. A later analysis removed several hundred highly shared, low-generation-probability nucleotide sequences to deal with suspected cross-contamination and a sequencing artifact. For each public chain, a later analysis derived a clonal expansion index from normalized ranks of inferred template counts within each repertoire. In a later analysis, generation probabilities were computed with a VDJ recombination model fitted to out-of-frame rearrangements, and the resulting probabilities were checked against IGoR. In a later analysis, hypergeometric tests were used to score TCR-TCR, TCR-HLA and TCR-CMV co-occurrence, with a repertoire-size bias correction applied to TCR pairs. To estimate false discovery rates, a later analysis permuted the HLA or CMV assignments 20 times. In a later analysis, co-occurring TCRs were grouped using DBSCAN, and TCRdist sequence similarity was added for clustering within HLA-allele-positive subsets. Repertoires with fewer than 30,000 or more than 120,000 public chains, plus five repertoires with anomalous nucleotide sharing, were excluded from co-occurrence clustering. Here the immuneACCESS table is served through TCRdb, limited to in-frame sequences with V and J called. Missing clones are a known gap in these copies; in checked studies unresolved V genes cover under half, and the rest lacks a known reason. That table gives V, J and clone size, and the DNA gave D and trimming. The sample's own table lists under 35,000 clones. The top ten clones comprise approximately 0.7% of the sample.

The chain joins TRBV10-3 to TRBJ2-7; 7 central bases correspond to TRBD2. The sequence came from a man aged 25-45 years in good health and CMV-seronegative. The source material was PBMCs. At the DNA level, the sequence is TGTGCCATCAGTGGACCTCGGGAGGAAGCCCACGAGCAGTACTTC. Its translation is CAISGPREEAHEQYF.